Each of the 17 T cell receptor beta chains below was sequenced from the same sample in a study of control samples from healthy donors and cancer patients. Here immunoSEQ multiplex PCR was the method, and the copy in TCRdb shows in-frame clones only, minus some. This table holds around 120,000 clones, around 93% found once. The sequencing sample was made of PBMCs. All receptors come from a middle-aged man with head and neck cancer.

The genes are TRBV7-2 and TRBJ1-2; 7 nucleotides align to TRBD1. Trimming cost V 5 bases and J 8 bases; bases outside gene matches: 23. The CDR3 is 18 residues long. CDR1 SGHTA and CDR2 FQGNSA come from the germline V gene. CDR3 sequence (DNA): TGTGCCAGCAGCCGCGGGACTACTACTCACAGGGGACCTCTCGGCTACACCTTC. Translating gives CASSRGTTTHRGPLGYTF.

CDR3 residues: CASSKTGGGEKLFF. CDR3 coding DNA: TGTGCCAGCAGTAAGACAGGGGGCGGTGAAAAACTGTTTTTT. This chain uses TRBV27 with TRBJ1-4; TRBD1 matches 10 bases. The CDR3 sequence is 14 residues long. After removal of 5 bases from V and 7 bases from J, the junction contained 4 bases not matched to a gene. Germline values: CDR1 MNHEY, CDR2 SMNVEV (reference sequence).

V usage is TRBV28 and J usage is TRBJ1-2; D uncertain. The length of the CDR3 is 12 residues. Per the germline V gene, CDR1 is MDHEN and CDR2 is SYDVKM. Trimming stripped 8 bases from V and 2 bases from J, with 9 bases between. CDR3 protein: CASRPQNYGYTF. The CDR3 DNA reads TGTGCCAGCCGCCCCCAGAACTATGGCTACACCTTC.

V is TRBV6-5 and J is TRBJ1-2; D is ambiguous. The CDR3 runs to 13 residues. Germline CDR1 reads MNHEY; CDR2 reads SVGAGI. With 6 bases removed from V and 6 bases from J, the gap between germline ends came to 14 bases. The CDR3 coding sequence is TGTGCCAGCAGCCGCGGGAAGGGCCATGGCTACACCTTC. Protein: CASSRGKGHGYTF.

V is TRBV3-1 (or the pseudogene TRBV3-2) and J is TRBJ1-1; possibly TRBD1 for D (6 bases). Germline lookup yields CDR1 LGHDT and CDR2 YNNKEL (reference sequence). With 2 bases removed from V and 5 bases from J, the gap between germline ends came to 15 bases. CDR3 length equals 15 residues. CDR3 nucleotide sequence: TGTGCCAGCAGCCAATGCGGCAGGGGCCGAACTGAAGCTTTCTTT. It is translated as CASSQCGRGRTEAFF.

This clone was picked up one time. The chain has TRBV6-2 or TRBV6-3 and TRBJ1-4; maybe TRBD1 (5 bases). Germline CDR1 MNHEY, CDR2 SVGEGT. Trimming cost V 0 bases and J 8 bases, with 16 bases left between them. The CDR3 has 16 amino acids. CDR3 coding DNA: TGTGCCAGCAGTTACTCGATGCAGGGCCTTTTCGAAAAACTGTTTTTT. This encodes CASSYSMQGLFEKLFF.

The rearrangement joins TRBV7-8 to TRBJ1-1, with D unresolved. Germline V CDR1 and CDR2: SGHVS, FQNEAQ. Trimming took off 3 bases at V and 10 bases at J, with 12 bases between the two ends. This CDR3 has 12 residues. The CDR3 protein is CASSFLGRAAFF. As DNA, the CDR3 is TGTGCCAGCAGCTTTCTCGGCCGTGCAGCTTTCTTT.

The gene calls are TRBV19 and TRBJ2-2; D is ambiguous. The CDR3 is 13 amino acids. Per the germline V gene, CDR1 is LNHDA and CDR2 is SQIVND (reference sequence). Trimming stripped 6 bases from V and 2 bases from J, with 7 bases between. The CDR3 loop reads CASRSRNTGELFF. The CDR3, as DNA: TGTGCCAGTAGAAGCCGCAACACCGGGGAGCTGTTTTTT.

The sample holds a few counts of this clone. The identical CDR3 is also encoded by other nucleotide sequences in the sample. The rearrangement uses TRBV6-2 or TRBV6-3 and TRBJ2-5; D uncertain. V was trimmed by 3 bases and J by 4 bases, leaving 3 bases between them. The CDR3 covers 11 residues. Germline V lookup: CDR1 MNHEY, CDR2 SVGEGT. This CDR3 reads CASSYPETQYF. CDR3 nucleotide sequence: TGTGCCAGCAGTTATCCAGAGACCCAGTACTTC.

CDR3 region: CASSLGGGAYNEQFF. The CDR3 DNA is TGTGCCAGCAGCTTGGGCGGGGGGGCCTACAATGAGCAGTTCTTC. V is TRBV5-4 and J is TRBJ2-1; 9 nucleotides align to TRBD2. There are 15 residues in the CDR3. Germline-derived CDR1 and CDR2 are SGHNT and YYREEE (reference sequence). The V and J ends lost 0 bases and 2 bases, in that order; junction bases with no gene match: 0.

The CDR3 reads CASSGGGSPNIQYF. CDR3 in DNA: TGTGCCAGCAGCGGGGGGGGATCCCCAAACATTCAGTACTTC. This chain connects TRBV14 to TRBJ2-4, with TRBD2 matching over 7 bases. Looked up from germline, CDR1 is SGHDN and CDR2 is FVKESK. This CDR3 spans 14 amino acids. The trim removed 5 bases at V and 6 bases at J, leaving 7 bases unmatched.

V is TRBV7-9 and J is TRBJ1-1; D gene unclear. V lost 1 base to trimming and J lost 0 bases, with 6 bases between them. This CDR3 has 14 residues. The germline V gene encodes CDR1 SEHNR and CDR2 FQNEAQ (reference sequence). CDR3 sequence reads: CASSLELLNTEAFF. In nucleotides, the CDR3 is TGTGCCAGCAGCTTAGAGCTGTTGAACACTGAAGCTTTCTTT.

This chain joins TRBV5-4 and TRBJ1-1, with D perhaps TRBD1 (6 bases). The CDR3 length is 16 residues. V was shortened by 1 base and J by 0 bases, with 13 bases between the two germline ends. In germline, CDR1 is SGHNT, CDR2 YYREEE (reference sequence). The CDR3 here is CASSLQGQNMNTEAFF. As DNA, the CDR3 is TGTGCCAGCAGCTTGCAAGGACAGAACATGAACACTGAAGCTTTCTTT.

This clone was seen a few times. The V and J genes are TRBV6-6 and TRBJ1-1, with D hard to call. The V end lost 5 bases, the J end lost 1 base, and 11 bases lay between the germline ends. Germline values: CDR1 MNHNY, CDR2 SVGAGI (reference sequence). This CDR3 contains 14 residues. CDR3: CASSRGEPNTEAFF. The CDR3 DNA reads TGTGCCAGCAGTCGGGGAGAACCGAACACTGAAGCTTTCTTT.

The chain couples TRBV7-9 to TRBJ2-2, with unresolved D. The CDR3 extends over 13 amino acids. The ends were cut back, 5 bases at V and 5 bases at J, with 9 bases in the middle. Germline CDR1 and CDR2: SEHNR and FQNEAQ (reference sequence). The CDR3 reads CASSLGRTGELFF. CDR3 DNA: TGTGCCAGCAGCCTCGGACGGACCGGGGAGCTGTTTTTT.

CDR3 sequence reads: CASSVTNNEQFF. As DNA, the CDR3 is TGTGCCAGCTCGGTCACTAACAATGAGCAGTTCTTC. The gene calls are TRBV18 and TRBJ2-1; D gene unclear. This CDR3 is built from 12 residues. Germline CDR1 and CDR2: KGHSH and LQKENI. Trimming removed 6 bases from V and 5 bases from J, with 8 bases in between.

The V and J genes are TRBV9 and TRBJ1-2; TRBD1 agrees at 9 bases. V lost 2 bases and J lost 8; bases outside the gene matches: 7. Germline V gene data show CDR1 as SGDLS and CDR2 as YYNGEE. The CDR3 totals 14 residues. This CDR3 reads CASSVGQGMGGYTF. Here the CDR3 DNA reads TGTGCCAGCAGCGTGGGACAGGGAATGGGGGGCTACACCTTC.